This TCR beta chain comes out of a study of T cell changes during pregnancy in multiple sclerosis. The table came from immunoSEQ multiplex PCR; TCRdb's copy has only in-frame clones and leaves some out. The table has about 64,000 clones, 80% to 95% seen once; the top ten hold 1.4%. The CDR3 runs to 14 residues. Germline V CDR1 and CDR2: SNHLY, FYNNEI. J gave up 2 bases and V 10 bases, and 6 bases lay outside the gene matches. This TCR derives from a female donor with multiple sclerosis, enrolled in a pregnancy study. The sequences come from peripheral blood, collected in the second trimester of pregnancy. V gene TRBV2 combines with J gene TRBJ1-5; 9 nucleotides agree with TRBD1. The CDR3 region is CAIRDREGNQPQHF. CDR3 in DNA: TGTGCCATCCGGGACAGGGAGGGCAATCAGCCCCAGCATTTT. The full variable domain, in which reference TRBV2 and TRBJ1-5 provide the parts outside the CDR3, is EPEVTQTPSHQVTQMGQEVILRCVPISNHLYFYWYRQILGQKVEFLVSFYNNEISEKSEIFDDQFSVERPDGSNFTLKIRSTKLEDSAMYFCAIRDREGNQPQHFGDGTRLSIL.